This TCR beta chain was obtained from a study of blood T cell repertoires in COVID-19. Clones were sequenced by immunoSEQ multiplex PCR, and TCRdb holds only the in-frame ones, with some missing. The profile shows fewer than 300,000 clones, roughly 90% of them singletons. This CDR3 contains 13 residues. J lost 1 base, V lost 6 bases, and 1 base had no gene match. From germline, CDR1 is WSHSY and CDR2 SAAADI. Before being deemed recovered, Cohort 3 donors had two negative PCRs, clearance, or symptom resolution. The TCR sequence derives from a woman aged 30 to 39 who had recovered from COVID-19. Source material: PBMCs or T cells enriched from blood (not recorded which). V and J are TRBV10-2 and TRBJ1-1; 8 bases align to TRBD1. The CDR3 reads CASRDRENTEAFF. The CDR3 DNA is TGCGCCAGCAGGGACAGGGAGAACACTGAAGCTTTCTTT.